This entry lists 32 T cell receptor beta chains sequenced from one sample in a study of regulatory T cells in long-lasting Graves disease. Both iRepertoire HTBI primers and Arm-PCR of CDR3 regions were used to build the TCR beta libraries. TCRdb recomputed calls from the multiplex PCR reads with MiXCR, one row per CDR3 protein. Here the sample spans some 460,000 distinct CDR3 sequences, 15% to 20% being singletons. The sample's time point: newly diagnosed GD, antithyroid drugs for less than 3 months. The TCR library used RNA extracted from PBMCs. A further study also used this sample, focusing on T cells in Graves' hyperthyroidism and ophthalmopathy.

The sample was peripheral blood mononuclear cells (PBMCs), taken at new diagnosis, from a patient treated with antithyroid drugs. The source of these receptors is a man aged 35-49 years with Graves disease.

The CDR3 bases are TGTGCCAGCAGTGCAAGCGGAGACAATGAGCAGTTCTTC. Translation gives CASSASGDNEQFF. The chain carries TRBV6-4 and TRBJ2-1; D may be TRBD2 (5 bases). CDR1 MRHNA and CDR2 SNTAGT come from the germline V gene. This CDR3 has 13 amino acids. Trimming pared 4 bases from V and 5 bases from J, leaving 9 bases between.

The table lists this clonotype with many counts. The chain couples TRBV30 to TRBJ2-5; TRBD2 matches at 11 bases. Germline V gene sequence: CDR1 GTSNPN, CDR2 SVGIG (reference sequence). J gave up 4 bases and V 5 bases, and 3 bases lay outside the gene matches. CDR3 length: 13 amino acids. CDR3 amino acids: CAWGLAGRETQYF. CDR3 bases: TGTGCCTGGGGACTAGCGGGCCGAGAGACCCAGTACTTC.

This clonotype was seen more than once but under ten times. The chain couples TRBV5-1 to TRBJ2-4; no clear D gene. The germline V and J ends were trimmed by 3 bases and 0 bases, with 19 bases remaining between them. The CDR3 loop spans 18 amino acids. The germline V gene encodes CDR1 SGHRS and CDR2 YFSETQ. The CDR3 region has the DNA TGCGCCAGCAGCTCGAGTGTTGGGTCAGTATTAGCCAAAAACATTCAGTACTTC. This translates into CASSSSVGSVLAKNIQYF. The variable domain in full, completed from reference TRBV5-1 and TRBJ2-4, reads KAGVTQTPRYLIKTRGQQVTLSCSPISGHRSVSWYQQTPGQGLQFLFEYFSETQRNKGNFPGRFSGRQFSNSRSEMNVSTLELGDSALYLCASSSSVGSVLAKNIQYFGAGTRLSVL.

In DNA form, the CDR3 reads TGTGCCAGCCAAGCTACGACACCGTCCTACGAGCAGTACTTC. It encodes CASQATTPSYEQYF. The V and J genes are TRBV6-1 and TRBJ2-7; D remains ambiguous. Germline V gene sequence: CDR1 MNHNS, CDR2 SASEGT. The CDR3 extends over 14 amino acids. Trimming pared 8 bases from V and 1 base from J, leaving 15 bases between.

As DNA, the CDR3 is TGTGCCAGTAAAAGGGGTCAGATGCAAGAGACCCAGTACTTC. Translating gives CASKRGQMQETQYF. The chain recombines TRBV19 with TRBJ2-5, with D tentatively TRBD1 (5 bases). CDR3 length equals 14 residues. V was trimmed by 7 bases and J by 2 bases, leaving 14 bases between them. CDR1 and CDR2 from the germline V gene are LNHDA and SQIVND (reference sequence). The whole variable domain, remainder taken from reference TRBV19 and TRBJ2-5, is DGGITQSPKYLFRKEGQNVTLSCEQNLNHDAMYWYRQDPGQGLRLIYYSQIVNDFQKGDIAEGYSVSREKKESFPLTVTSAQKNPTAFYLCASKRGQMQETQYFGPGTRLLVL.

This clonotype has a count of ten or more. The chain links TRBV7-9 to TRBJ2-3, with D possibly TRBD2 on 6 matching bases. The V and J ends lost 5 bases and 4 bases respectively, with 16 bases between them. Germline-derived CDR1 and CDR2 are SEHNR and FQNEAQ (reference sequence). The CDR3 spans 15 residues. The CDR3 nucleotides read TGTGCCAGCAGCCATATCCCGGGAGCCCCAGATACGCAGTATTTT. It translates to CASSHIPGAPDTQYF. The variable domain in full, completed from reference TRBV7-9 and TRBJ2-3, reads DTGVSQNPRHKITKRGQNVTFRCDPISEHNRLYWYRQTLGQGPEFLTYFQNEAQLEKSRLLSDRFSAERPKGSFSTLEIQRTEQGDSAMYLCASSHIPGAPDTQYFGPGTRLTVL.

On this clonotype itself: One end of the junction fails to match germline, which may point to a read error. The chain is built from TRBV10-3 and TRBJ2-7, with a possible D match to TRBD1 (6 bases). CDR1 and CDR2 from the germline V gene are ENHRY and SYGVKD. This CDR3 region has 15 residues. This chain's CDR3 is CAVSTQGFPSYEQYF. CDR3 nucleotide sequence: TGTGCCGTCAGCACACAGGGATTCCCGTCCTACGAGCAGTACTTC.

Many counts were recorded for this clonotype. The chain links TRBV27 to TRBJ2-7; 8 nucleotides match TRBD1. V shed 6 bases, J shed 3 bases, and the junction held 7 bases outside the gene matches. This CDR3 has 14 residues. The germline V gene has CDR1 MNHEY and CDR2 SMNVEV (reference sequence). CDR3 DNA: TGTGCCAGCAGCCCGGGACAGGTATTCTACGAGCAGTACTTC. This encodes CASSPGQVFYEQYF.

V usage is TRBV12-3 or TRBV12-4 and J usage is TRBJ2-1; 7 nucleotides line up with TRBD2. The J segment lost 1 base and the V segment lost 3 bases, leaving 6 bases of the junction unmatched. CDR3 size: 16 residues. Here the CDR3 DNA reads TGTGCCAGCAGTTTCAATGAGGGAGGGTCCTACAATGAGCAGTTCTTC. This codes for CASSFNEGGSYNEQFF.

The J gene is TRBJ2-7, the V gene TRBV6-1; D might be TRBD1 (6 bases). The CDR3 sequence is 13 residues long. From germline, CDR1 is MNHNS and CDR2 SASEGT. With 8 bases removed from V and 4 bases from J, the gap between germline ends came to 15 bases. CDR3 in DNA: TGTGCCAGCGTACCAAACAGGGATTACGAGCAGTACTTC. Translating gives CASVPNRDYEQYF.

In its sample, this clonotype was seen many times. CDR3 sequence (DNA): TGTGCCAGCAGTTTGGGTTTTAACACTGAAGCTTTCTTT. Its protein is CASSLGFNTEAFF. V usage is TRBV11-2 and J usage is TRBJ1-1; D call uncertain. Between the trimmed V and J ends, which lost 6 bases and 2 bases, there was a span of 10 bases. Germline CDR1 is SGHAT and CDR2 is FQNNGV. There are 13 residues in the CDR3.

This clonotype has just a few counts. DNA of the CDR3: TGTGCCAGCAGCTTAATTTGGCTAGATAGCTACGAGCAGTACTTC. Translating it yields CASSLIWLDSYEQYF. The chain has TRBV7-2 and TRBJ2-7; D is ambiguous. CDR3 length equals 15 residues. The germline V and J ends were trimmed by 2 bases and 3 bases, with 14 bases remaining between them. From germline, CDR1 is SGHTA and CDR2 FQGNSA.

This clonotype was observed a handful of times. The genes are TRBV7-9 and TRBJ2-7; D call uncertain. Trimming took off 4 bases at V and 3 bases at J, with 7 bases between the two ends. Germline CDR1 is SEHNR and CDR2 is FQNEAQ (reference sequence). The length of the CDR3 is 12 residues. The CDR3 region has the DNA TGTGCCAGCAGCTGGGGTGACTACGAGCAGTACTTC. Translated, it gives CASSWGDYEQYF.

CDR3 bases: TGCGCCAGCGGGACAGCCCTAAATTCACCCCTCCACTTT. Protein: CASGTALNSPLHF. J is TRBJ1-6 and V is TRBV10-2, with 7 bases lining up with TRBD1. After removal of 8 bases from V and 7 bases from J, the junction contained 5 bases not matched to a gene. Germline CDR1 reads WSHSY; CDR2 reads SAAADI. The CDR3 sequence is 13 residues long.

The sample holds a few counts of this clonotype. The chain is built from TRBV28 and TRBJ1-3, with TRBD1 as a possible D gene (6 bases). V lost 8 bases, J lost 1 base, and 12 bases lay in between. The CDR3 runs 14 residues. The germline CDR1 and CDR2 sequences are MDHEN and SYDVKM. The CDR3 here is CASHNTGSGNTIYF. The CDR3 DNA reads TGTGCCAGCCATAATACAGGGTCTGGAAACACCATATATTTT.

This clonotype was detected many times. The chain uses TRBV11-2 and TRBJ2-3; D not resolved. This CDR3 is built from 12 residues. Germline CDR1 reads SGHAT; CDR2 reads FQNNGV. Between the trimmed V and J ends, which lost 6 bases and 2 bases, there was a span of 6 bases. In DNA form, the CDR3 reads TGTGCCAGCAGGTGGGACACAGATACGCAGTATTTT. Protein product: CASRWDTDTQYF.

The sample holds many counts of this clonotype. The chain uses TRBV10-3 and TRBJ2-3; TRBD2 agrees at 7 bases. Losses at the gene ends were 2 bases for V and 4 bases for J; bases not matched to a gene: 6. The CDR3 is 15 residues long. Germline values: CDR1 ENHRY, CDR2 SYGVKD. Here the CDR3 reads CAISEATSIPDTQYF. CDR3 nucleotide sequence: TGTGCCATCAGTGAGGCGACTAGCATCCCAGATACGCAGTATTTT.

This chain joins TRBV9 and TRBJ1-1; 9 bases align to TRBD1. The CDR3 contains 17 residues. CDR1 is SGDLS, CDR2 YYNGEE, per germline. Unmatched junction bases numbered 11, after V lost 4 bases and J lost 1 base. CDR3 DNA sequence: TGTGCCAGCAGCCCTAGGACAGGGGTTGGGGGGAACACTGAAGCTTTCTTT. Translation gives CASSPRTGVGGNTEAFF. Full variable domain (missing parts from reference TRBV9 and TRBJ1-1): DSGVTQTPKHLITATGQRVTLRCSPRSGDLSVYWYQQSLDQGLQFLIQYYNGEERAKGNILERFSAQQFPDLHSELNLSSLELGDSALYFCASSPRTGVGGNTEAFFGQGTRLTVV.

At least ten counts were recorded for this clonotype. The chain is built from TRBV15 and TRBJ2-7; maybe TRBD1 (6 bases). The V gene's germline CDR1 is LNHNV and CDR2 YYDKDF (reference sequence). V lost 0 bases, J lost 0 bases, and 15 bases lay in between. The CDR3 has 17 residues. CDR3 in amino acids: CATSREGTRLSSYEQYF. CDR3 nucleotide sequence: TGTGCCACCAGCAGAGAAGGGACACGACTCAGCTCCTACGAGCAGTACTTC.

This clonotype has a handful of counts. A read error may explain this, as a much larger clone is one base away. This chain joins TRBV7-9 and TRBJ2-7; D not certain. Between the trimmed V and J ends, which lost 1 base and 5 bases, there was a span of 12 bases. CDR3 size: 14 residues. Germline CDR1 and CDR2: SEHNR and FQNEAQ (reference sequence). CDR3 sequence (DNA): TGTGCCAGCAGCTTAGGAGTGTCGCAGGACGAGCAGTACTTC. This codes for CASSLGVSQDEQYF.

The chain combines TRBV12-3 or TRBV12-4 with TRBJ2-7, with D possibly TRBD2 on 6 matching bases. Deletions cut 6 bases from V and 3 bases from J, with 18 bases between. The length of the CDR3 is 15 residues. The CDR3 protein is CASSPGGGLGYEQYF. DNA for the CDR3: TGTGCCAGCAGCCCCGGAGGAGGGCTAGGCTACGAGCAGTACTTC.

Only a few counts were recorded for this clonotype. The rearrangement links TRBV28 to TRBJ1-5; 8 bases agree with TRBD1. This CDR3 contains 15 residues. The germline CDR1 and CDR2 sequences are MDHEN and SYDVKM. J was trimmed by 3 bases and V by 6 bases; bases with no gene match: 7. CDR3 DNA: TGTGCCAGCAGCTTCGGACAGGGCGTCAATCAGCCCCAGCATTTT. It is translated as CASSFGQGVNQPQHF.

This clonotype turned up a few times. The chain uses TRBV5-1 and TRBJ2-1, with 8 bases lining up with TRBD1. After removal of 5 bases from V and 7 bases from J, the junction contained 5 bases not matched to a gene. This CDR3 has 13 residues. CDR1 and CDR2 (germline): SGHRS, YFSETQ. The CDR3 sequence is CASRIQGGNEQFF. The CDR3, as DNA: TGCGCCAGCAGAATACAGGGGGGTAATGAGCAGTTCTTC.

This clonotype has a count of ten or more. The rearrangement links TRBV10-2 to TRBJ2-5, with 7 bases matching TRBD2. The V gene's germline CDR1 is WSHSY and CDR2 SAAADI. The CDR3 loop spans 13 amino acids. V lost 3 bases and J lost 5; bases outside the gene matches: 3. This CDR3 reads CASSEVGGETQYF. The CDR3 DNA reads as TGCGCCAGCAGTGAAGTGGGGGGGGAGACCCAGTACTTC.

This clonotype has at least ten counts. The J gene is TRBJ2-3, the V gene TRBV11-2, with D perhaps TRBD2 (5 bases). The length of the CDR3 is 11 residues. V was pared by 6 bases and J by 10 bases, with 11 bases between. CDR1 SGHAT and CDR2 FQNNGV come from the germline V gene. Here the CDR3 DNA reads TGTGCCAGCAGTGACTACGGACCGCAGTATTTT. Translated: CASSDYGPQYF.

This clonotype was detected ten times or more. V is TRBV27 and J is TRBJ2-1; 12 bases line up with TRBD2. This CDR3 region has 18 residues. Unmatched junction bases numbered 13, after V lost 3 bases and J lost 7 bases. Per germline, CDR1 MNHEY and CDR2 SMNVEV (reference sequence). CDR3 region: CASSFSTSGRPTGNEQFF. Here the CDR3 DNA reads TGTGCCAGCAGTTTCTCCACTAGCGGGAGGCCCACTGGAAATGAGCAGTTCTTC.

The sample holds a few counts of this clonotype. The V call is TRBV20-1, the J call TRBJ2-7; TRBD1 aligns across 8 bases. The length of the CDR3 is 15 residues. J lost 1 base, V lost 6 bases, and 11 bases had no gene match. Germline V gene sequence: CDR1 DFQATT, CDR2 SNEGSKA (reference sequence). This chain's CDR3 is CSAKDRQGLSYEQYF. CDR3 DNA: TGCAGTGCAAAAGATAGACAGGGGCTTTCCTACGAGCAGTACTTC.

This clonotype has a count of ten or more. The chain combines TRBV28 with TRBJ1-5, with TRBD1 as a possible D gene (6 bases). Germline values: CDR1 MDHEN, CDR2 SYDVKM. This CDR3 has 16 amino acids. The ends were cut back, 4 bases at V and 5 bases at J, with 18 bases in the middle. The DNA of the CDR3 is TGTGCCAGCAGTTCCCCTATAACAGGGTTTCATCAGCCCCAGCATTTT. It is translated as CASSSPITGFHQPQHF.

CDR3 DNA: TGTGCCAGCAGTTTATATTTGGGAGATGGCACCGGGGGCAGGGGCTACACCTTC. Translating it yields CASSLYLGDGTGGRGYTF. The chain couples TRBV28 to TRBJ1-2; D is possibly TRBD1 (6 bases). The CDR3 totals 18 residues. CDR1 is MDHEN and CDR2 is SYDVKM in the germline V gene. The V gene lost 1 base and the J gene lost 8 bases, with 26 bases spanning the gap.

The rearrangement links TRBV19 to TRBJ2-1; 7 nucleotides line up with TRBD2. The CDR3 sequence is 15 residues long. The germline V gene encodes CDR1 LNHDA and CDR2 SQIVND (reference sequence). Germline trimming cut 6 bases from V and 3 bases from J; bases unmatched to any gene: 8. The CDR3 protein is CASSSTAGVYNEQFF. CDR3 bases: TGTGCCAGTAGCAGTACGGCGGGAGTCTACAATGAGCAGTTCTTC. The variable domain in full, with the rest retrieved from reference TRBV19 and TRBJ2-1, is DGGITQSPKYLFRKEGQNVTLSCEQNLNHDAMYWYRQDPGQGLRLIYYSQIVNDFQKGDIAEGYSVSREKKESFPLTVTSAQKNPTAFYLCASSSTAGVYNEQFFGPGTRLTVL.

This clonotype was counted at least ten times. The chain recombines TRBV2 with TRBJ2-7, with D perhaps given as TRBD1 or TRBD2 (5 bases each). The CDR3 sequence is 14 residues long. V was shortened by 8 bases and J by 2 bases, with 16 bases between the two germline ends. Germline V gene data show CDR1 as SNHLY and CDR2 as FYNNEI. The CDR3 sequence is CASVYPREPYEQYF. CDR3 sequence (DNA): TGTGCCAGCGTGTATCCCAGGGAGCCCTACGAGCAGTACTTC.

This clonotype was seen a handful of times. The CDR3 sequence is CASSLGVTHEKLFF. The CDR3 nucleotides are TGTGCCAGCAGTTTAGGGGTTACTCATGAAAAACTGTTTTTT. This rearrangement joins TRBV28 to TRBJ1-4; D gene uncertain. This CDR3 is 14 amino acids long. CDR1 MDHEN and CDR2 SYDVKM come from the germline V gene. V lost 2 bases and J 6 bases, leaving 10 bases between the germline ends.